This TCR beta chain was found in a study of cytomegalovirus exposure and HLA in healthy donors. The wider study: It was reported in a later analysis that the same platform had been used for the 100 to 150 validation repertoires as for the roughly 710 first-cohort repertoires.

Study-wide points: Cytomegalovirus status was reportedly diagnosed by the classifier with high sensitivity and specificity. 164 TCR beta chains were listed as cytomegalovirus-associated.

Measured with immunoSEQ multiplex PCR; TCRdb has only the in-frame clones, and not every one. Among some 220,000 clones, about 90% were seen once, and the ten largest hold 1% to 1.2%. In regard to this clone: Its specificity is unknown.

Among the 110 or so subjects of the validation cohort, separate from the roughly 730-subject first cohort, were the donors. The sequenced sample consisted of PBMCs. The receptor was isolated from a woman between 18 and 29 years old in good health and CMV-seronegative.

DNA for the CDR3: TGTGCCAGCAGCTTAGGTCCGTCCTTTCAGCCCCAGCATTTT. Translation gives CASSLGPSFQPQHF. The rearrangement links TRBV7-9 to TRBJ1-5, with D unresolved. Germline V gene lookup returns CDR1 SEHNR and CDR2 FQNEAQ (reference sequence). This CDR3 has 14 residues. Trimming removed 1 base from V and 6 bases from J, with 10 bases in between. Full variable domain (remainder filled in from reference TRBV7-9 and TRBJ1-5): DTGVSQNPRHKITKRGQNVTFRCDPISEHNRLYWYRQTLGQGPEFLTYFQNEAQLEKSRLLSDRFSAERPKGSFSTLEIQRTEQGDSAMYLCASSLGPSFQPQHFGDGTRLSIL.